A selection of T cell receptor beta chains follows, all from one sample in a study of monozygotic twins with inflammatory bowel disease. TCRdb reanalyzed the 5' RACE reads, giving one entry per CDR3 protein sequence and no DNA. The sample table sets out approximately 120,000 distinct CDR3 sequences. The sequenced material came from blood. Receptors originate from a human donor with ulcerative colitis or Crohn's disease, or a healthy co-twin of an affected twin (not recorded which). Each CDR3 is given with its conserved first and last residue.

v_call: TRBV7-2
j_call: TRBJ1-1
cdr3_aa: CASSAGESEAFF

v_call: TRBV19
j_call: TRBJ1-5
cdr3_aa: CASSPQGGNQPQHF

v_call: TRBV28
j_call: TRBJ1-4
cdr3_aa: CASRTGGALIEKLFF

v_call: TRBV14
j_call: TRBJ1-4
cdr3_aa: CASSHHELGEKLFF

v_call: TRBV2
j_call: TRBJ2-5
cdr3_aa: CASRSGYRETQYF

v_call: TRBV20-1
j_call: TRBJ1-6
cdr3_aa: CSEGAAPALLGSGSPLHF

v_call: TRBV7-9
j_call: TRBJ2-7
cdr3_aa: CASSPNRDAYEQYF

v_call: TRBV4-1
j_call: TRBJ2-7
cdr3_aa: CASSQGDRFSYEQYF

v_call: TRBV5-1
j_call: TRBJ1-4
cdr3_aa: CASSLYGVLGEKLFF

v_call: TRBV5-6
j_call: TRBJ2-1
cdr3_aa: CASSRRGISYNEQFF

v_call: TRBV7-3
j_call: TRBJ2-1
cdr3_aa: CASSLSREGLFNEQFF

v_call: TRBV7-3
j_call: TRBJ2-1
cdr3_aa: CASSFSGGLYNEQFF

v_call: TRBV11-2
j_call: TRBJ2-2
cdr3_aa: CASSPGTSTGELFF

v_call: TRBV5-1
j_call: TRBJ1-2
cdr3_aa: CASSLNGDSRDARYGYTF

v_call: TRBV29-1
j_call: TRBJ1-1
cdr3_aa: CSVDPPRPWGTEAFF

v_call: TRBV12-3/TRBV12-4
j_call: TRBJ2-3
cdr3_aa: CASSLGGRAPDTQYF

v_call: TRBV4-1
j_call: TRBJ1-5
cdr3_aa: CASSQVVVLLNQPQHF

v_call: TRBV27
j_call: TRBJ1-2
cdr3_aa: CASRTLYRGLGHYGYTF

v_call: TRBV15
j_call: TRBJ2-7
cdr3_aa: CATSREGGGFEQYF

v_call: TRBV7-3
j_call: TRBJ1-4
cdr3_aa: CASSRQPGEKLFF

v_call: TRBV28
j_call: TRBJ2-1
cdr3_aa: CASSLTGPYNEQFF

v_call: TRBV3-1
j_call: TRBJ2-1
cdr3_aa: CASSQGPSGTRDNEQFF

v_call: TRBV29-1
j_call: TRBJ2-1
cdr3_aa: CSETAGTGEYNEQFF

v_call: TRBV4-1
j_call: TRBJ1-4
cdr3_aa: CASSPPSGGGFEKLFF

v_call: TRBV7-3
j_call: TRBJ2-2
cdr3_aa: CASSPTSFTGELFF

v_call: TRBV12-3/TRBV12-4
j_call: TRBJ2-1
cdr3_aa: CASSLVLAGAYEQFF

v_call: TRBV6-2/TRBV6-3
j_call: TRBJ2-3
cdr3_aa: CASQKGLALDTQYF

v_call: TRBV12-3/TRBV12-4
j_call: TRBJ2-1
cdr3_aa: CASSLGAGGLNEQFF

v_call: TRBV25-1
j_call: TRBJ2-7
cdr3_aa: CASSEWTVSEQYF

v_call: TRBV18
j_call: TRBJ2-1
cdr3_aa: CASSPLYNDEQFF

v_call: TRBV11-3
j_call: TRBJ2-3
cdr3_aa: CASSSLTDTQYF

v_call: TRBV3-1
j_call: TRBJ1-3
cdr3_aa: CASSPMGTQVGNTIYF

v_call: TRBV29-1
j_call: TRBJ2-1
cdr3_aa: CSVEDRKSSYNEQFF

v_call: TRBV10-3
j_call: TRBJ1-2
cdr3_aa: CAIRASAGATNNYGYTF

v_call: TRBV10-3
j_call: TRBJ1-1
cdr3_aa: CAISGRRGGTEAFF

v_call: TRBV25-1
j_call: TRBJ2-1
cdr3_aa: CASSQPLLAGGGGEQFF

v_call: TRBV15
j_call: TRBJ1-6
cdr3_aa: CATSRDYRNSPLHF

v_call: TRBV6-5
j_call: TRBJ1-1
cdr3_aa: CASSYGTGPIAFF

v_call: TRBV6-1
j_call: TRBJ2-3
cdr3_aa: CASKSLRETTDTQYF

v_call: TRBV4-3
j_call: TRBJ1-4
cdr3_aa: CASSQDVTGGEKLFF

v_call: TRBV6-1
j_call: TRBJ1-1
cdr3_aa: CASSLTTGDFNTEAFF

v_call: TRBV5-1
j_call: TRBJ2-5
cdr3_aa: CASSRGAGAQYF

v_call: TRBV7-2
j_call: TRBJ2-3
cdr3_aa: CASSLGRFTDTQYF

v_call: TRBV4-1
j_call: TRBJ2-2
cdr3_aa: CASSKERGSSGSEELFF

v_call: TRBV3-1
j_call: TRBJ2-1
cdr3_aa: CASSQDYSGGALFF

v_call: TRBV4-1
j_call: TRBJ1-1
cdr3_aa: CASSQSGPAWGTEAFF

v_call: TRBV28
j_call: TRBJ2-2
cdr3_aa: CASSFGPRRGTGELFF

v_call: TRBV29-1
j_call: TRBJ2-3
cdr3_aa: CSVAGVAGATNTQYF

v_call: TRBV5-1
j_call: TRBJ1-1
cdr3_aa: CASSSDPGRTEAFF

v_call: TRBV20-1
j_call: TRBJ2-1
cdr3_aa: CSARDPGQPRVSYNEQFF

v_call: TRBV5-1
j_call: TRBJ1-2
cdr3_aa: CASRKDRGSSRGYTF

v_call: TRBV7-2
j_call: TRBJ2-7
cdr3_aa: CASSFQPDFEQYF

v_call: TRBV7-9
j_call: TRBJ2-1
cdr3_aa: CASSLDEWTLNEQFF

v_call: TRBV20-1
j_call: TRBJ1-4
cdr3_aa: CSAPTGVDEKLFF

v_call: TRBV12-3/TRBV12-4
j_call: TRBJ2-7
cdr3_aa: CASSFRREQYF